This TCR beta chain was sequenced during a study of blood T cells in healthy people across ages. Only a few counts were recorded for this clonotype. What it recognizes is unknown. Individuals who donated were healthy Caucasians from Russia aged about 6 to 100. Peripheral blood, approximately 10 milliliters per donor, was collected. Study results and limitations: Researchers report that TCR beta diversity correlated strongly with naive T cell percentage.

A J-beta primer mix and a sample-barcoded 5' primer were used in a second PCR of about 7 to 12 cycles. A tag from a template-switch adaptor with 12 random nucleotides marked each cDNA molecule. Using its own MiXCR run on the 5' RACE reads, TCRdb lists one record per CDR3 protein. The repertoire holds 1.5 million to 2 million distinct CDR3 sequences, with approximately 28% as singletons. J gave up 3 bases and V 0 bases, and 8 bases lay outside the gene matches. The CDR3 totals 16 residues. Germline lookup yields CDR1 MNHEY and CDR2 SVGEGT. The sequencing sample was made of blood. The source of this sequence is a woman aged 30 to 39 in good health. J is TRBJ2-7 and V is TRBV6-2 or TRBV6-3; 7 bases agree with TRBD2. The CDR3 protein is CASSYSITGGNYEQYF. CDR3 sequence (DNA): TGTGCCAGCAGTTACTCGATTACGGGGGGTAACTACGAGCAGTACTTC.